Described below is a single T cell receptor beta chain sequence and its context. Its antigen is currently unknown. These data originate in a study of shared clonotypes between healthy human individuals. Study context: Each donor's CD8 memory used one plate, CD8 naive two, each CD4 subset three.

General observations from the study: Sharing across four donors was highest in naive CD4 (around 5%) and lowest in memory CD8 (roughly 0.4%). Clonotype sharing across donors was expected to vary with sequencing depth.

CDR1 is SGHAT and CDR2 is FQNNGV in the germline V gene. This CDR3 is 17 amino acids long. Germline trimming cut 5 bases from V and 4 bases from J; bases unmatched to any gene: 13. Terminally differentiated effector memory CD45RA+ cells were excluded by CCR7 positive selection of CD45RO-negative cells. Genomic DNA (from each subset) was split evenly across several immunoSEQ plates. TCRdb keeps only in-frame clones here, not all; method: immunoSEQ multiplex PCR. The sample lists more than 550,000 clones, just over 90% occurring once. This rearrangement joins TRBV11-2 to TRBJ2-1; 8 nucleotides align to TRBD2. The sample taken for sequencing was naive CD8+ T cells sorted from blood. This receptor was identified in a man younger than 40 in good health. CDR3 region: CASSTPQGLVTYNEQFF. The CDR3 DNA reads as TGTGCCAGCAGCACCCCGCAGGGACTAGTTACATACAATGAGCAGTTCTTC.